The rows below give T cell receptor beta chains drawn from one sample of a study of HIV-infected patients and healthy controls. TCRdb reprocessed the 5' RACE reads with MiXCR, giving one entry per CDR3 protein. The repertoire consists of more than 10,000 distinct CDR3 sequences, with just over 8% occurring once and the leading ten covering 5.8%. Material: blood. These receptor sequences come from an adult in good health. Both conserved end residues are part of each CDR3. D genes are given only for firm matches. Rows give clone size only sometimes, using once, few, many, or a class for an expanded clone.

>many|TRBV7-2|TRBJ2-3|15|TRBD2
TGTGCCAGCAGCTCTTTTGCTAGCGGGACAGATACGCAGTATTTT
CASSSFASGTDTQYF
>medium-sized|TRBV6-6|TRBJ2-3|14|.
TGTGCCAGCACCAGGGCGGCTAGCACAGATACGCAGTATTTT
CASTRAASTDTQYF
>medium-sized|TRBV18|TRBJ1-3|16|TRBD1
TGTGCCAGCTCACCACCGAACAGGGGATCCGGAAACACCATATATTTT
CASSPPNRGSGNTIYF
>medium-sized|TRBV4-1|TRBJ2-7|15|TRBD1
TGCGCCAGCAGCGAACTGGGACAGGGCCCCTACGAGCAGTACTTC
CASSELGQGPYEQYF
>medium-sized|TRBV10-3|TRBJ2-7|14|.
TGTGCCATCAGTGCTCTGGGGCCCCTCTACGAGCAGTACTTC
CAISALGPLYEQYF
>many|TRBV7-2|TRBJ1-5|16|.
TGTGCCAGCAGCTTAGATCAGGGCTATGGCAATCAGCCCCAGCATTTT
CASSLDQGYGNQPQHF
>medium-sized|TRBV9|TRBJ2-5|15|.
TGTGCCAGCAGCCCAGGGAACAGAGCACAAGAGACCCAGTACTTC
CASSPGNRAQETQYF
>medium-sized|TRBV7-3|TRBJ2-5|16|.
TGTGCCAGCAGCTTAATAGGCAGGGGCGTTGTGGAGACCCAGTACTTC
CASSLIGRGVVETQYF
>medium-sized|TRBV20-1|TRBJ2-7|9|.
TGCAGTGCTAGACCTACTAGGTACTTC
CSARPTRYF
>few|TRBV20-1|TRBJ2-7|13|TRBD1
TGCAGTGCGGGGGACAGGGGGCCCCACGAGCAGTACTTC
CSAGDRGPHEQYF
>many|TRBV2|TRBJ1-4|15|.
TGTGCCACAAGGGAACAGGGCACAACTAATGAAAAACTGTTTTTT
CATREQGTTNEKLFF
>medium-sized|TRBV5-4|TRBJ2-2|15|TRBD1
TGTGCCAGCAGCTTGGACCAGGGGGCGGTCGGGGAGCTGTTTTTT
CASSLDQGAVGELFF
>medium-sized|TRBV6-2/TRBV6-3|TRBJ2-2|14|.
TGTGCCAGCAGTTACTCGGAGAACACCGGGGAGCTGTTTTTT
CASSYSENTGELFF
>medium-sized|TRBV10-2|TRBJ2-3|15|TRBD2
TGCGCCAGCAGTGAGTCCGCGGGAGGGTCAGATACGCAGTATTTT
CASSESAGGSDTQYF
>.|TRBV27|TRBJ1-3|14|.
TGTGCCAGCAGTCCGAGGGCAGGACGGAACACCATATATTTT
CASSPRAGRNTIYF
>many|TRBV20-1|TRBJ2-1|15|.
TGCAGTGCTTTCGTACAGGGCAGGGCAAACAATGAGCAGTTCTTC
CSAFVQGRANNEQFF
>many|TRBV20-1|TRBJ2-7|14|.
TGCAGTGCTAGAGATCACGCGGGATCCTACGAGCAGTACTTC
CSARDHAGSYEQYF
>many|TRBV7-9|TRBJ2-5|16|TRBD2
TGTGCCAGCAGCTCTGGGGTCGGGGGGGCCCAAGAGACCCAGTACTTC
CASSSGVGGAQETQYF
>medium-sized|TRBV20-1|TRBJ2-5|12|.
TGCAGTGCTCCGGGCGTAAAAGAGACCCAGTACTTC
CSAPGVKETQYF
>many|TRBV14|TRBJ1-1|15|.
TGTGCCAGCAGCCGGAGGCGCAGACCGAACACTGAAGCTTTCTTT
CASSRRRRPNTEAFF
>many|TRBV29-1|TRBJ1-2|16|.
TGCAGCGTTGAAGAGGCCCCGCCGAGGGGCGGCTATGGCTACACCTTC
CSVEEAPPRGGYGYTF
>many|TRBV7-8|TRBJ1-1|14|.
TGTGCCAGCAGCTTGGGTGTAGTCAGTACTGAAGCTTTCTTT
CASSLGVVSTEAFF
>few|TRBV28|TRBJ2-3|11|.
TGTGCCAGCAGTTCATCAGATACGCAGTATTTT
CASSSSDTQYF
>few|TRBV7-2|TRBJ1-5|15|.
TGTGCCAGCAGCTTATCGGGGGTCAGCAATCAGCCCCAGCATTTT
CASSLSGVSNQPQHF
>.|TRBV30|TRBJ2-1|11|.
TGTGCCTGGAGTGTCCTGGGCCCCCAAGTCTTC
CAWSVLGPQVF
>medium-sized|TRBV7-2|TRBJ1-1|15|TRBD1
TGTGCCAGCAGCTTAGACGGGACAGGGGACACTGAAGCTTTCTTT
CASSLDGTGDTEAFF
>.|TRBV19|TRBJ2-1|16|TRBD1
TGTGCCAGTAGCCTCGGCCGGGACAGAAGTATCAATGAGCAGTTCTTC
CASSLGRDRSINEQFF
>.|TRBV7-6|TRBJ2-7|11|.
TGTGCCAGCCTCGGGGTCTACGAGCAGTACTTC
CASLGVYEQYF
>few|TRBV2|TRBJ1-6|16|TRBD1
TGTGCCAGCATTACGGACAGGGGGGCCTATAATTCACCCCTCCACTTT
CASITDRGAYNSPLHF
>medium-sized|TRBV20-1|TRBJ2-5|15|TRBD2
TGCAGTGCCAGTCTAGCGGGAGCTTACCAAGAGACCCAGTACTTC
CSASLAGAYQETQYF
>medium-sized|TRBV4-1|TRBJ2-7|15|TRBD2
TGCGCCAGCAGCCAAGAAGAGCGGGGGGGCTACGAGCAGTACTTC
CASSQEERGGYEQYF
>medium-sized|TRBV19|TRBJ2-1|15|.
TGTGCCAGTAGTATTTGGGGGGCCTCCTACAATGAGCAGTTCTTC
CASSIWGASYNEQFF
>many|TRBV10-3|TRBJ1-1|14|.
TGTGCCACAACTTCGGGACAAACGAACACTGAAGCTTTCTTT
CATTSGQTNTEAFF
>many|TRBV20-1|TRBJ2-3|19|.
TGCAGTGCTAGCGGCGAACGGTTGGGTTTGTTCCGTAGCACAGATACGCAGTATTTT
CSASGERLGLFRSTDTQYF
>many|TRBV20-1|TRBJ2-2|14|.
TGCAGTGCGTACCGGGACCAGAACACCGGGGAGCTGTTTTTT
CSAYRDQNTGELFF
>many|TRBV7-9|TRBJ2-2|15|TRBD1
TGTGCCAGCAGCCAGGGGGCCACGAACACCGGGGAGCTGTTTTTT
CASSQGATNTGELFF
>.|TRBV18|TRBJ2-6|16|.
TGTGCCAGCCAGTCAAATGGGTTCTCTGGGGCCAACGTCCTGACTTTC
CASQSNGFSGANVLTF
>many|TRBV5-5|TRBJ2-7|13|.
TGTGCCAGCAGCCTCGGAGGACTCTACGAGCAGTACTTC
CASSLGGLYEQYF
>many|TRBV6-5|TRBJ2-7|11|.
TGTGCCAGCAGTCGGAATTACGAGCAGTACTTC
CASSRNYEQYF
>medium-sized|TRBV4-3|TRBJ2-1|15|.
TGCGCCAGCAGCCAAGTTGACGGGGCCTACAATGAGCAGTTCTTC
CASSQVDGAYNEQFF
>medium-sized|TRBV25-1|TRBJ2-1|14|TRBD1
TGTGCCAGCAGTGGCACGACAGGGGTTAATGAGCAGTTCTTC
CASSGTTGVNEQFF
>few|TRBV7-9|TRBJ2-3|17|TRBD2
TGTGCCAGCAGCTTCGGTAGCGGGGGGCCAAGCACAGATACGCAGTATTTT
CASSFGSGGPSTDTQYF
>medium-sized|TRBV9|TRBJ2-7|14|TRBD1
TGTGCCAGCAGCGTAGCCCAGGGGGCCTACGAGCAGTACTTC
CASSVAQGAYEQYF
>medium-sized|TRBV6-5|TRBJ1-2|14|TRBD1
TGTGCCAGCAGAAGAAGGGGGCTTAACTATGGCTACACCTTC
CASRRRGLNYGYTF
>.|TRBV28|TRBJ1-1|17|.
TGTGCCAGCACCCCACCGGGGGCGAAGATCATGAACACTGAAGCTTTCTTT
CASTPPGAKIMNTEAFF
>medium-sized|TRBV30|TRBJ1-5|13|.
TGTGCCTTTCGTGCCGATAGCAATCAGCCCCAGCATTTT
CAFRADSNQPQHF
>medium-sized|TRBV6-2/TRBV6-3|TRBJ2-1|20|.
TGTGCCAGCAGTTACAGCTCCCTTTTCGGAGTAGCGGCCGTCTACAATGAGCAGTTCTTC
CASSYSSLFGVAAVYNEQFF